Reported below is one T cell receptor (beta chain). The antigen remains undetermined. This sample was included in a study of cytomegalovirus exposure and HLA in healthy donors. Study outcomes and limitations: Some V segments could not be told apart, so they were left out, TRBV6-2 and TRBV6-3 among them. Clonal expansion, a later analysis showed, was greater in HLA-associated TCR beta chains than in equally common others.

The PCR made use of 60 Vbeta and 13 Jbeta primers. Sequenced by immunoSEQ multiplex PCR; TCRdb stores in-frame clones only, minus some. The sample carries about 190,000 clones, over 70% recorded once. The ends were cut back, 4 bases at V and 2 bases at J, with 4 bases in the middle. The CDR3 has 12 residues. CDR1 and CDR2 (germline): SGHAT, FQNNGV. Source material: PBMCs. This clonotype was sampled from a man aged 25 to 40 in good health and CMV-seronegative. The chain couples TRBV11-2 to TRBJ2-3, with no clear D. The CDR3 spells CASSSYTDTQYF. CDR3 bases: TGTGCCAGCAGCTCGTACACAGATACGCAGTATTTT.